One and the same sample provided the 24 T cell receptor beta chains below, sequenced in a study of cytomegalovirus exposure and HLA in healthy donors. It was with 60 Vbeta and 13 Jbeta primers that the PCR ran. Sequencing was performed with immunoSEQ multiplex PCR; in TCRdb, only in-frame clones are kept and a portion is missing. Here the sample spans approximately 150,000 clones, 80% being singletons. The sequenced sample consisted of PBMCs. These receptors were obtained from a man younger than 35 in good health and CMV-seropositive.

There are a few counts of this clone. V usage is TRBV5-1 and J usage is TRBJ2-3; D might be TRBD2 (5 bases). V lost 0 bases and J lost 1, with 9 bases in between. CDR1 and CDR2 from the germline V gene are SGHRS and YFSETQ. The CDR3 totals 15 residues. CDR3: CASSLGGVGTDTQYF. The CDR3 DNA reads TGCGCCAGCAGCTTGGGGGGAGTTGGCACAGATACGCAGTATTTT. The whole variable domain, filled in from reference TRBV5-1 and TRBJ2-3, reads KAGVTQTPRYLIKTRGQQVTLSCSPISGHRSVSWYQQTPGQGLQFLFEYFSETQRNKGNFPGRFSGRQFSNSRSEMNVSTLELGDSALYLCASSLGGVGTDTQYFGPGTRLTVL.

The rearrangement joins TRBV4-1 to TRBJ2-1, with D possibly being TRBD1 (5 bases). V lost 1 base and J lost 8, with 18 bases in between. The germline gives CDR1 MGHRA, CDR2 YSYEKL. This CDR3 contains 16 residues. The CDR3, as DNA: TGCGCCAGCAGCCAAGGTCATCTGCAGGGCAGGGATGAGCAGTTCTTC. Its protein is CASSQGHLQGRDEQFF.

The rearrangement joins TRBV4-3 to TRBJ1-4; D unclear. The CDR3 extends over 16 amino acids. CDR1 is LGHNA, CDR2 YSLEER, per germline. With 0 bases removed from V and 7 bases from J, the gap between germline ends came to 15 bases. The CDR3 reads CASSQDVGVYGEKLFF. The CDR3 nucleotides read TGCGCCAGCAGCCAAGACGTCGGGGTCTATGGTGAAAAACTGTTTTTT.

The V and J genes are TRBV2 and TRBJ2-3; 14 bases agree with TRBD2. CDR3 length: 17 residues. CDR1 is SNHLY and CDR2 is FYNNEI in the germline V gene. The ends lost 0 bases at V and 8 bases at J; junction bases unmatched: 7. The CDR3 protein is CASSEATGTSGSSTQYF. The CDR3 DNA is TGTGCCAGCAGTGAAGCGACCGGGACTAGCGGGAGCTCTACGCAGTATTTT.

The chain is built from TRBV29-1 and TRBJ2-5, with 13 bases aligning to TRBD2. There are 19 residues in the CDR3. Per the germline V gene, CDR1 is SQVTM and CDR2 is ANQGSEA. Germline trimming cut 7 bases from V and 0 bases from J; bases unmatched to any gene: 17. The CDR3 reads CSAFPRTSGGPTYQETQYF. CDR3 sequence (DNA): TGCAGCGCATTCCCACGGACTAGCGGGGGCCCAACGTACCAAGAGACCCAGTACTTC.

This rearrangement joins TRBV5-6 to TRBJ1-3; D perhaps matches TRBD1 (6 bases). Per the germline V gene, CDR1 is SGHDT and CDR2 is YYEEEE. CDR3 length: 16 residues. Trimming took 0 bases from V and 4 from J, leaving 14 bases between them. CDR3 sequence reads: CASSLDKWGRGNTIYF. For the CDR3, the DNA is TGTGCCAGCAGCTTGGACAAATGGGGGCGCGGAAACACCATATATTTT.

The rearrangement links TRBV5-1 to TRBJ2-7, with D perhaps matching TRBD1 (5 bases). The CDR3 totals 11 residues. The V end was cut by 4 bases, the J end by 6 bases, with 8 bases between. Germline CDR1 and CDR2: SGHRS and YFSETQ. The chain's CDR3 is CASSAGIEQYF. In DNA form, the CDR3 reads TGCGCCAGCAGCGCAGGGATCGAGCAGTACTTC.

J is TRBJ2-2 and V is TRBV7-2, with 11 positions matching TRBD2. Germline V gives CDR1 SGHTA, CDR2 FQGNSA. Trimming took 5 bases from V and 10 from J; bases not matched to a gene: 9. This CDR3 region has 15 residues. The CDR3 bases are TGTGCCAGCAGCGCCTCGACTAGCGGGGTAGAGGAGCTGTTTTTT. Translating gives CASSASTSGVEELFF.

The rearrangement links TRBV19 to TRBJ1-4; D is perhaps TRBD1 (6 bases). V was shortened by 7 bases and J by 0 bases, with 12 bases between the two germline ends. This CDR3 is 15 amino acids long. The V gene's germline CDR1 is LNHDA and CDR2 SQIVND (reference sequence). The DNA for the CDR3 is TGTGCCAGTAAGGGACATTCGCCAACTAATGAAAAACTGTTTTTT. Its protein is CASKGHSPTNEKLFF.

The chain recombines TRBV4-3 with TRBJ1-1; TRBD1 matches at 7 bases. The CDR3 spans 13 residues. Germline CDR1 reads LGHNA; CDR2 reads YSLEER. The ends lost 4 bases at V and 6 bases at J; junction bases unmatched: 5. CDR3 nucleotides: TGCGCCAGCAGCCGGAAAGGGACAGCTGAAGCTTTCTTT. Translation gives CASSRKGTAEAFF.

The sample holds one count of this clone. The chain uses TRBV19 and TRBJ1-4; no reliable D call. The CDR3 has 15 amino acids. V was clipped by 3 bases and J by 3 bases, with 11 bases between them. Germline V gene sequence: CDR1 LNHDA, CDR2 SQIVND (reference sequence). CDR3 nucleotide sequence: TGTGCCAGTAGTATCGGGAACACACCTAATGAAAAACTGTTTTTT. Translated, it gives CASSIGNTPNEKLFF. Filled out from reference TRBV19 and TRBJ1-4, the complete variable domain reads DGGITQSPKYLFRKEGQNVTLSCEQNLNHDAMYWYRQDPGQGLRLIYYSQIVNDFQKGDIAEGYSVSREKKESFPLTVTSAQKNPTAFYLCASSIGNTPNEKLFFGSGTQLSVL.

Remarks on this clone: A junction boundary mismatches the germline segment, possibly from a read error. The CDR3 DNA reads as TGTTCCAGCAGCCTACGGGAGGGGGGGAGTACTGAAGCTTTCTTT. Amino acids: CSSSLREGGSTEAFF. This chain connects TRBV7-9 to TRBJ1-1, with D possibly being TRBD1 (6 bases). CDR1 and CDR2 (germline): SEHNR, FQNEAQ (reference sequence). The CDR3 length is 15 residues. The full variable domain, completed using reference TRBV7-9 and TRBJ1-1, is DTGVSQNPRHKITKRGQNVTFRCDPISEHNRLYWYRQTLGQGPEFLTYFQNEAQLEKSRLLSDRFSAERPKGSFSTLEIQRTEQGDSAMYLCSSSLREGGSTEAFFGQGTRLTVV.

The rearrangement uses TRBV6-1 and TRBJ2-6; no clear D. This CDR3 has 15 residues. The V end lost 7 bases, the J end lost 2 bases, and 12 bases lay between the germline ends. CDR1 is MNHNS, CDR2 SASEGT, per germline. The CDR3 reads CASILHITGANVLTF. The CDR3 coding sequence is TGTGCCAGCATTCTCCACATTACTGGGGCCAACGTCCTGACTTTC.

This chain links TRBV2 with TRBJ1-1; D may be TRBD1 (6 bases). This CDR3 has 14 residues. Germline V gene data show CDR1 as SNHLY and CDR2 as FYNNEI. V lost 5 bases and J lost 6, with 16 bases in between. The CDR3 sequence: CASSQARGRAEAFF. The CDR3 nucleotides read TGTGCCAGCAGTCAGGCCAGGGGAAGGGCTGAAGCTTTCTTT. Full variable domain (rest looked up from reference TRBV2 and TRBJ1-1): EPEVTQTPSHQVTQMGQEVILRCVPISNHLYFYWYRQILGQKVEFLVSFYNNEISEKSEIFDDQFSVERPDGSNFTLKIRSTKLEDSAMYFCASSQARGRAEAFFGQGTRLTVV.

The chain couples TRBV25-1 to TRBJ2-7; no clear D gene. V gave up 5 bases and J gave up 4 bases, with 12 bases separating them. Germline lookup yields CDR1 MGHDK and CDR2 SYGVNS. The CDR3 contains 13 residues. The CDR3 is CASSTPPMYEQYF. The DNA for the CDR3 is TGTGCCAGCAGTACACCGCCGATGTACGAGCAGTACTTC.

In its sample, this clone was seen a few times. The V gene is TRBV7-8, the J gene TRBJ1-1, with D possibly TRBD1 on 5 matching bases. The germline gives CDR1 SGHVS, CDR2 FQNEAQ. This CDR3 comprises 13 residues. V gave up 7 bases and J gave up 1 base, with 10 bases separating them. The CDR3 DNA reads TGTGCCAGCATGACAGCCCAGAACACTGAAGCTTTCTTT. Protein: CASMTAQNTEAFF.

The chain employs TRBV5-4 and TRBJ1-6; 7 bases match TRBD1. The V gene end was trimmed by 4 bases and the J gene end by 8 bases; junction bases not matched to a gene: 9. The CDR3 is 15 amino acids. Germline CDR1 is SGHNT and CDR2 is YYREEE (reference sequence). DNA for the CDR3: TGTGCCAGCAGCCCGGTACAGGGGAGTTATTCACCCCTCCACTTT. Translation gives CASSPVQGSYSPLHF.

The V call is TRBV13, the J call TRBJ1-2; 7 nucleotides line up with TRBD1. The CDR3 totals 14 residues. The germline V gene encodes CDR1 PRHDT and CDR2 FYEKMQ (reference sequence). V shed 4 bases, J shed 2 bases, and the junction held 4 bases outside the gene matches. This CDR3 reads CASSSGQPNYGYTF. Written as DNA, the CDR3 is TGTGCCAGCAGCTCGGGACAGCCCAACTATGGCTACACCTTC. Full variable domain (outside the CDR3, taken from reference TRBV13 and TRBJ1-2): AAGVIQSPRHLIKEKRETATLKCYPIPRHDTVYWYQQGPGQDPQFLISFYEKMQSDKGSIPDRFSAQQFSDYHSELNMSSLELGDSALYFCASSSGQPNYGYTFGSGTRLTVV.

The CDR3 loop is CAWSRGGVYEQYF. CDR3 sequence (DNA): TGTGCCTGGAGTCGAGGGGGGGTCTACGAGCAGTACTTC. The chain is built from TRBV30 and TRBJ2-7, with D possibly matching TRBD2 (7 bases). With 2 bases removed from V and 3 bases from J, the gap between germline ends came to 11 bases. The CDR3 spans 13 residues. Germline V gene lookup returns CDR1 GTSNPN and CDR2 SVGIG (reference sequence). The full variable domain, rest sourced from reference TRBV30 and TRBJ2-7, is SQTIHQWPATLVQPVGSPLSLECTVEGTSNPNLYWYRQAAGRGLQLLFYSVGIGQISSEVPQNLSASRPQDRQFILSSKKLLLSDSGFYLCAWSRGGVYEQYFGPGTRLTVT.

The genes are TRBV7-2 and TRBJ2-7, with TRBD2 identical over 9 bases. The CDR3 spans 16 residues. V trimming: 1 base; J trimming: 3 bases; junction bases outside the gene matches: 7. The germline gives CDR1 SGHTA, CDR2 FQGNSA. The CDR3 loop is CASSLVGGGAVYEQYF. Here the CDR3 DNA reads TGTGCCAGCAGCTTAGTAGGCGGGGGGGCCGTCTACGAGCAGTACTTC.

This clone has a single count. V and J are TRBV10-3 and TRBJ2-5, with D tentatively TRBD1 (6 bases). The CDR3 is 16 amino acids. Deletions cut 4 bases from V and 3 bases from J, with 18 bases between. Germline values: CDR1 ENHRY, CDR2 SYGVKD. Here the CDR3 reads CAISGGRGREKETQYF. CDR3 DNA: TGTGCCATCAGTGGAGGCAGGGGCCGGGAAAAAGAGACCCAGTACTTC.

The rearrangement links TRBV29-1 to TRBJ2-1; 11 nucleotides align to TRBD2. CDR3 size: 16 residues. Germline assignment: CDR1 SQVTM and CDR2 ANQGSEA. J lost 2 bases, V lost 2 bases, and 5 bases had no gene match. The DNA of the CDR3 is TGCAGCGTTGAATCCGGGACTAGCGGAACCTACAATGAGCAGTTCTTC. Protein: CSVESGTSGTYNEQFF.

The J gene is TRBJ1-1, the V gene TRBV30; TRBD1 matches 8 bases. The CDR3 is 15 residues long. Germline CDR1 and CDR2: GTSNPN and SVGIG (reference sequence). V was clipped by 3 bases and J by 5 bases; unmatched bases: 11. DNA for the CDR3: TGTGCCTGGAGGCTGTACGGACAGGGAGGGACTGAAGCTTTCTTT. This translates into CAWRLYGQGGTEAFF.

The CDR3 DNA follows: TGTGCCAGCAGCTTGGCCGGTCAGCCCCAGCATTTT. Its translation: CASSLAGQPQHF. This chain connects TRBV5-6 to TRBJ1-5; no clear D. The germline V gene encodes CDR1 SGHDT and CDR2 YYEEEE. The CDR3 has 12 amino acids. V lost 0 bases to trimming and J lost 6 bases, with 4 bases between them.